The T cell receptor beta chain under discussion was sequenced for a study of blood T cells in healthy people across ages. Study-level points and caveats: When set beside aged donors, long-lived donors presented more naive CD4+ cells and higher diversity.

Peripheral blood from each donor was collected in a volume of 8 to 10 milliliters. In its sample, this clonotype was seen many times. Its antigen is not identified. The second PCR ran about 6 to 11 cycles with a sample-barcoded 5' primer and J-beta primers. Every single cDNA molecule received a tag from a template-switch adaptor with 12 random nucleotides. From the 5' RACE reads, TCRdb called clonotypes with MiXCR, one entry per CDR3 protein. This table has just over 1 million distinct CDR3 sequences, more than 40% appearing once. Trimming left V 5 bases short and J 1 base short, with 8 bases between. The CDR3 has 13 amino acids. The germline V gene encodes CDR1 SGHTA and CDR2 FQGNSA.

The genes are TRBV7-2 and TRBJ2-5, with D maybe TRBD2 (6 bases). The sequence was collected from a woman aged 55-75 years in good health. The sequencing input was blood. The CDR3 coding sequence is TGTGCCAGCAGCGCGGGACCCCAAGAGACCCAGTACTTC. Amino acid sequence: CASSAGPQETQYF.